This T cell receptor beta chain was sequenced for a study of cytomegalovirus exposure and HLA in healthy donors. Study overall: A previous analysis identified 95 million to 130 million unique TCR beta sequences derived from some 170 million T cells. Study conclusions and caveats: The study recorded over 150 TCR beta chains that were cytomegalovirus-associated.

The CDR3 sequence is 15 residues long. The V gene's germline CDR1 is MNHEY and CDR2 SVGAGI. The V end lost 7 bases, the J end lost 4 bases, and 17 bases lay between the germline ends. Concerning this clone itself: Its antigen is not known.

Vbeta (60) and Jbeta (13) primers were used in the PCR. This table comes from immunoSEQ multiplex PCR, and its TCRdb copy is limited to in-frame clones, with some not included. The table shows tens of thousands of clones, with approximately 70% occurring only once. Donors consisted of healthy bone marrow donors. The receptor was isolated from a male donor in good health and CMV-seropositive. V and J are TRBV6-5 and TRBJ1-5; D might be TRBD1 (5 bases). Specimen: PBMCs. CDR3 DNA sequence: TGTGCCAGCACCACAACCCGACAGTTAAATCAGCCCCAGCATTTT. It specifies CASTTTRQLNQPQHF.